The text below deals with one T cell receptor (beta chain). Only in-frame clones appear in the TCRdb table, and some are missing; sequencing was by immunoSEQ multiplex PCR. The data hold 90,000 or so clones, with roughly four fifths observed a single time. These data originate in a study of radiotherapy plus CTLA-4 blockade in lung cancer. This CDR3 contains 15 residues. The germline gives CDR1 SGHAT, CDR2 FQNNGV. With V trimmed by 1 base and J by 4 bases, 6 bases remained unmatched. The study gave focal radiation plus ipilimumab CTLA-4 blockade to patients with chemo-refractory metastatic non-small-cell lung cancer.

The specimen was peripheral blood, collected from a patient treated with radiotherapy plus ipilimumab. The receptor's source is a human donor with non-small cell lung cancer who had stable disease on radiotherapy plus ipilimumab. V usage is TRBV11-2 and J usage is TRBJ2-7; 8 bases align to TRBD2. CDR3 nucleotides: TGTGCCAGCAGCTTAGTCGGGGGGGCGCAATACGAGCAGTACTTC. It encodes CASSLVGGAQYEQYF.